Shown below are 9 T cell receptor beta chains from a single sample sequenced in a study of T-cell reconstitution after alpha-beta-depleted transplantation in children. The TCRbeta library was prepared with unique molecular identifiers. In TCRdb, the PCR reads were re-called with MiXCR into one record per CDR3 protein. The data contain fewer than 120,000 distinct CDR3 sequences, about a tenth of them singletons. Sequencing used PBMCs from the stem cell graft donor, obtained from the stem cell graft. These receptors were collected from a human donor who donated a stem cell graft to a child with acute lymphoblastic leukemia.

This clonotype was found many times. CDR3 nucleotides: TGCAGTGCTAGAGATTTGGGAGATACGCAGTATTTT. Translation: CSARDLGDTQYF. V is TRBV20-1 and J is TRBJ2-3; D gene ambiguous. From germline, CDR1 is DFQATT and CDR2 SNEGSKA (reference sequence). Trimming shortened V by 0 bases and J by 5 bases, and 6 bases separated the two germline ends. The CDR3 runs to 12 residues.

This clonotype was seen repeatedly, ten times or more. The rearrangement uses TRBV30 and TRBJ2-2; possibly TRBD2 for D (6 bases). Trimming shortened V by 3 bases and J by 7 bases, and 15 bases separated the two germline ends. The CDR3 sequence is 14 residues long. The germline gives CDR1 GTSNPN, CDR2 SVGIG (reference sequence). CDR3 amino acids: CAWSSMGLLGELFF. CDR3 nucleotide sequence: TGTGCCTGGAGCTCAATGGGACTTCTCGGGGAGCTGTTTTTT.

This clonotype was counted many times. The rearrangement uses TRBV5-6 and TRBJ2-3; no clear D. Germline-derived CDR1 and CDR2 are SGHDT and YYEEEE. V was cut by 3 bases and J by 4 bases, with 6 bases left in between. This CDR3 contains 12 residues. In nucleotides, the CDR3 is TGTGCCAGCAGCTACACCCCAGATACGCAGTATTTT. Residues: CASSYTPDTQYF.

This clonotype was recorded at least ten times. The chain recombines TRBV20-1 with TRBJ2-1, with 12 bases aligning to TRBD2. Germline CDR1 is DFQATT and CDR2 is SNEGSKA (reference sequence). Trimming removed 0 bases from V and 6 bases from J; junction bases left unmatched: 3. The CDR3 is made up of 15 amino acids. For the CDR3, the DNA is TGCAGTGCTAGAGACCCGACTAGCGGGGGCAATGAGCAGTTCTTC. Translating it yields CSARDPTSGGNEQFF.

In its sample, this clonotype was seen many times. The DNA of the CDR3 is TGTGCCAGCAGTTACCGCCACCTAAATTCACCCCTCCACTTT. Its protein is CASSYRHLNSPLHF. The chain carries TRBV6-5 and TRBJ1-6; D remains unclear. The CDR3 loop spans 14 amino acids. Looked up from germline, CDR1 is MNHEY and CDR2 is SVGAGI. The V and J ends lost 2 bases and 7 bases respectively, with 9 bases between them.

The chain recombines TRBV18 with TRBJ2-1; 9 bases align to TRBD2. The CDR3 contains 15 residues. Trimming took 5 bases from V and 5 from J; bases not matched to a gene: 7. Per the germline V gene, CDR1 is KGHSH and CDR2 is LQKENI. The CDR3 region is CASSSSGGINNEQFF. The CDR3 nucleotides are TGTGCCAGCTCATCAAGCGGGGGGATTAACAATGAGCAGTTCTTC.

This clonotype was counted ten times or more. V and J are TRBV20-1 and TRBJ2-3, with D perhaps TRBD1 (7 bases). Germline V lookup: CDR1 DFQATT, CDR2 SNEGSKA (reference sequence). Trimming pared 7 bases from V and 0 bases from J, leaving 17 bases between. The CDR3 runs 15 residues. CDR3 loop: CSVSRGVSSTDTQYF. In DNA form, the CDR3 reads TGCAGTGTTTCCAGGGGGGTCTCTAGCACAGATACGCAGTATTTT.

There are many counts of this clonotype. The V call is TRBV6-5, the J call TRBJ2-1; 9 bases map to TRBD2. This CDR3 contains 16 residues. CDR1 MNHEY and CDR2 SVGAGI come from the germline V gene. V gave up 5 bases and J gave up 0 bases; unmatched junction bases: 5. The CDR3 sequence is CASSKLAGNSYNEQFF. CDR3 DNA: TGTGCCAGCAGTAAACTAGCGGGTAACTCCTACAATGAGCAGTTCTTC.

The table lists this clonotype with many counts. The J gene is TRBJ1-6, the V gene TRBV20-1; 7 bases line up with TRBD1. The CDR3 length is 15 residues. Germline lookup yields CDR1 DFQATT and CDR2 SNEGSKA (reference sequence). The junction had 8 bases not matched to a gene; V was cut back by 1 base and J by 8 bases. CDR3 residues: CSARVGQSPDSPLHF. CDR3 DNA sequence: TGCAGTGCTAGAGTGGGACAGAGTCCTGATTCACCCCTCCACTTT.